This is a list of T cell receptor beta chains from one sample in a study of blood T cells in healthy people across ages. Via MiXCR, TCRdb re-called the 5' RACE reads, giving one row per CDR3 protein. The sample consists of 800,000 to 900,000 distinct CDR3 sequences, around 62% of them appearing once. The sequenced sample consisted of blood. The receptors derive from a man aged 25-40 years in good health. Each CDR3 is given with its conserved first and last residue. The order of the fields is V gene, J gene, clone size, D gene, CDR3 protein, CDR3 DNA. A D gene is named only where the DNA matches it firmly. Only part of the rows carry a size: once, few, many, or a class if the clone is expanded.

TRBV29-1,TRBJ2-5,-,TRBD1,CSVEPGTGFLETRYF,TGTAGCGTTGAGCCGGGGACAGGGTTTTTGGAGACCCGGTACTTC
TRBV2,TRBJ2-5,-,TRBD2,CASSEMRRGGQYF,TGTGCCAGCAGTGAAATGCGGCGCGGGGGGCAGTACTTC
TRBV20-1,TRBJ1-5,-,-,CSAARDSGNQPQHF,TGCAGTGCTGCCAGGGATTCGGGCAATCAGCCCCAGCATTTT
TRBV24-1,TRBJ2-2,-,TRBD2,CATSDQGLAGAHGELFF,TGTGCCACCAGTGACCAGGGACTAGCGGGGGCCCACGGGGAGCTGTTTTTT
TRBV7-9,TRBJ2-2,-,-,CASSETGYTGELFF,TGTGCCAGCAGCGAAACGGGGTACACCGGGGAGCTGTTTTTT
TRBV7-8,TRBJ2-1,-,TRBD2,CASSLRVAGGPDNEQFF,TGTGCCAGCAGCTTAAGGGTAGCGGGGGGGCCAGACAATGAGCAGTTCTTC
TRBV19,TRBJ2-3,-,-,CASSIGARLSTDTQYF,TGTGCCAGTAGTATAGGGGCGAGGTTAAGCACAGATACGCAGTATTTT
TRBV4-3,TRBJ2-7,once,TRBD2,CASSQGSGLSYEQYF,TGCGCCAGCAGCCAGGGTAGCGGGCTCTCCTACGAGCAGTACTTC
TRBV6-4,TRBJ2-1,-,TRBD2,CASSPSGGAMNEQFF,TGTGCCAGCAGCCCAAGCGGGGGGGCCATGAATGAGCAGTTCTTC
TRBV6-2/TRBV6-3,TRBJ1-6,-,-,CATGGGSSYNSPLHF,TGTGCCACCGGCGGAGGGAGCTCCTATAATTCACCCCTCCACTTT
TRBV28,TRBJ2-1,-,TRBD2,CASKEASGGAGEQFF,TGTGCCAGCAAGGAGGCTAGCGGGGGGGCTGGTGAGCAGTTCTTC